This T cell receptor (beta chain) is drawn from a study of CD8+CD57+ T cells in acquired aplastic anemia. Whole-study context: DNA from sorted CD4+ and CD8+ cells averaged roughly 3.2 ug. Roughly 11 million reads were obtained on average for healthy donor CD4+ cells.

Genomic DNA, serving as template, underwent TCR beta VDJ and CDR3 profiling. MiXCR was run by TCRdb on the reads, yielding one entry per CDR3 protein. Here the sample spans about 110,000 distinct CDR3 sequences, 51% being singletons. Study results and caveats: Any difference that existed in CD8+ Simpson's diversity between patients and controls was not significant. The number of CD8+ CDR3 sequences shared by patients and controls was 25 to 35.

This clonotype was counted at least ten times. Its antigen is as yet unknown. There are 14 residues in the CDR3. V dropped 5 bases and J dropped 2 bases, with 13 bases sitting between them. The germline V gene has CDR1 MGHRA and CDR2 YSYEKL. The specimen sequenced was sorted CD4+, CD8+, or CD8+CD57+ T cells (not recorded which) from PBMCs. The rearrangement joins TRBV4-1 to TRBJ2-7; maybe TRBD1 (6 bases). The source of this sequence is a human donor in good health, serving as a control. In DNA, the CDR3 is TGCGCCAGCAGCGCGCAGGGGCCGCCCTACGAGCAGTACTTC. This codes for CASSAQGPPYEQYF.